This T cell receptor beta chain originates from a study of T cell repertoires in cytomegalovirus infection. Study as a whole: Indicated by public TCR beta signatures were CMV infection and matching HLA type.

There are 14 residues in the CDR3. V dropped 5 bases and J dropped 7; count of bases not matched to a gene: 11. Germline V gene data show CDR1 as SEHNR and CDR2 as FQNEAQ (reference sequence). TCRdb fed the reads into MiXCR, producing one record per CDR3 protein. The data contain 150,000 to 200,000 distinct CDR3 sequences, around 20% of them singletons. V is TRBV7-9 and J is TRBJ2-7, with 7 bases lining up with TRBD1. The clonotype comes from a human donor in good health (CMV status not recorded). Some clones in this sample may be carry-over from other donors' samples. Source material: PBMCs. The CDR3 region is CASSRTGERQEQYF. The CDR3 DNA reads as TGTGCCAGCAGCCGGACAGGAGAGAGACAGGAGCAGTACTTC.